This T cell receptor beta chain was recovered during a study of CD8+CD57+ T cells in acquired aplastic anemia. Turning to the study itself: DNA from sorted CD4+ and CD8+ cells averaged roughly 3.4 ug.

Both TCR beta VDJ combination and CDR3 sequence profiling were carried out. Genomic DNA was the template for this profiling. TCRdb called the reads again in MiXCR, with one record for every CDR3 protein. The sample lists around 200,000 distinct CDR3 sequences, roughly 65% occurring once. Patients sequenced had flow cytometry evidence of CD8+CD57+ cell expansion. Germline CDR1 reads SGHVS; CDR2 reads FNYEAQ. This CDR3 spans 13 amino acids. After removal of 3 bases from V and 6 bases from J, the junction contained 1 base not matched to a gene. This receptor was obtained from a human donor with aplastic anemia. V is TRBV7-6 and J is TRBJ2-1, with 8 bases aligning to TRBD2. Sequencing was carried out using sorted CD4+, CD8+, or CD8+CD57+ T cells (not recorded which) from PBMCs. CDR3 sequence (DNA): TGTGCCAGCAGCTTGAGCGGGGGCAATGAGCAGTTCTTC. Translating gives CASSLSGGNEQFF.